Following are 19 T cell receptor beta chains from one sample sequenced in a study of cytomegalovirus exposure and HLA in healthy donors. 60 Vbeta and 13 Jbeta primers were used in PCR. Profiling relied on immunoSEQ multiplex PCR, and the TCRdb table lists in-frame clones only, not all of them. This repertoire shows approximately 210,000 clones, about 80% found once; its top ten account for 1.5% to 2%. Sequencing was done on a sample of PBMCs. These receptors all come from a male donor in good health and CMV-seronegative.

This chain links TRBV15 with TRBJ1-3; a weak D match, TRBD1 (6 bases). The CDR3 consists of 13 residues. V gave up 5 bases and J gave up 4 bases, with 9 bases separating them. Germline CDR1 and CDR2: LNHNV and YYDKDF (reference sequence). The CDR3 nucleotides read TGTGCCACCAGCCACAGGGCCGGAAACACCATATATTTT. This translates into CATSHRAGNTIYF.

This chain uses TRBV7-9 with TRBJ2-7; 9 bases are a match to TRBD1. The trim removed 1 base at V and 3 bases at J, leaving 13 bases unmatched. There are 18 residues in the CDR3. In germline, CDR1 is SEHNR, CDR2 FQNEAQ (reference sequence). CDR3 sequence: CASSLDSRTGVLGYEQYF. Written as DNA, the CDR3 is TGTGCCAGCAGCTTAGATTCGAGGACAGGGGTTTTGGGCTACGAGCAGTACTTC.

This clone has only a few counts. The rearrangement links TRBV28 to TRBJ1-1; the D is unclear. Trimming pared 4 bases from V and 4 bases from J, leaving 13 bases between. There are 14 residues in the CDR3. The V gene's germline CDR1 is MDHEN and CDR2 SYDVKM. In DNA form, the CDR3 reads TGTGCCAGCAGTTATCCCGGCTCGGGCACTGAAGCTTTCTTT. Translating gives CASSYPGSGTEAFF.

The J gene is TRBJ1-4, the V gene TRBV6-6, with unresolved D. Trimming took 0 bases from V and 8 from J, leaving 13 bases between them. The CDR3 totals 15 residues. Germline V gene sequence: CDR1 MNHNY, CDR2 SVGAGI (reference sequence). This CDR3 reads CASSYSIRGGEKLFF. For the CDR3, the DNA is TGTGCCAGCAGTTACTCGATCCGGGGTGGCGAAAAACTGTTTTTT.

This clone was observed a few times. The chain carries TRBV10-1 and TRBJ1-5; 8 nucleotides agree with TRBD1. V trimming: 8 bases; J trimming: 0 bases; junction bases outside the gene matches: 24. CDR3 length equals 21 residues. CDR1 and CDR2 from the germline V gene are WNHNN and SYGVQD (reference sequence). CDR3 region: CASLAHPMTGVAGYSNQPQHF. Written as DNA, the CDR3 is TGCGCCAGCCTTGCCCACCCCATGACAGGGGTTGCGGGATATAGCAATCAGCCCCAGCATTTT.

This chain links TRBV6-6 with TRBJ2-2, with 10 bases matching TRBD2. Per germline, CDR1 MNHNY and CDR2 SVGAGI (reference sequence). The CDR3 loop spans 14 amino acids. With V trimmed by 6 bases and J by 5 bases, 3 bases remained unmatched. This CDR3 reads CASRTTSGTGELFF. As DNA, the CDR3 is TGTGCCAGCAGGACGACTAGCGGGACCGGGGAGCTGTTTTTT.

The rearrangement joins TRBV28 to TRBJ2-1; possible D gene TRBD2, 5 bases. The germline gives CDR1 MDHEN, CDR2 SYDVKM. V gave up 4 bases and J gave up 8 bases, with 15 bases separating them. This CDR3 has 14 residues. CDR3 nucleotides: TGTGCCAGCAGTTGGAGCGGCCTTGGGGATGAGCAGTTCTTC. Encoded protein: CASSWSGLGDEQFF.

V is TRBV4-1 and J is TRBJ2-6, with D maybe TRBD1 (6 bases). V gave up 7 bases and J gave up 1 base, with 14 bases separating them. CDR1 is MGHRA, CDR2 YSYEKL, per germline. This CDR3 region has 16 residues. In DNA form, the CDR3 reads TGCGCCAGCACCTTAGGAACAGGGTCTGGGGCCAACGTCCTGACTTTC. As protein: CASTLGTGSGANVLTF.

The chain uses TRBV2 and TRBJ1-1; 9 bases are a match to TRBD1. The germline V gene encodes CDR1 SNHLY and CDR2 FYNNEI. The V segment lost 6 bases and the J segment 5 bases; nucleotides outside the gene matches: 1. CDR3 size: 12 residues. CDR3 bases: TGTGCCAGCAGGGACAGGGGTACTGAAGCTTTCTTT. Protein: CASRDRGTEAFF. The variable domain in full, completed from reference TRBV2 and TRBJ1-1, reads EPEVTQTPSHQVTQMGQEVILRCVPISNHLYFYWYRQILGQKVEFLVSFYNNEISEKSEIFDDQFSVERPDGSNFTLKIRSTKLEDSAMYFCASRDRGTEAFFGQGTRLTVV.

Details on this clone: The junction and the germline gene differ at one end; a read error may be behind it. The chain is built from TRBV29-1 and TRBJ1-4, with D possibly being TRBD1 (6 bases). This CDR3 spans 12 amino acids. CDR1 and CDR2 (germline): SQVTM, ANQGSEA. The CDR3 DNA follows: TGCAGCGTTGAAGATCGGGCAGGGGAAAGGATTTTT. As protein: CSVEDRAGERIF.

The chain couples TRBV4-3 to TRBJ2-7; TRBD2 matches at 14 bases. The J segment lost 5 bases and the V segment lost 7 bases, leaving 7 bases of the junction unmatched. CDR3 length equals 15 residues. Germline lookup yields CDR1 LGHNA and CDR2 YSLEER. The CDR3 reads CASTPGLAGVDEQYF. The CDR3 DNA follows: TGCGCCAGCACCCCGGGACTAGCGGGAGTAGACGAGCAGTACTTC.

This chain links TRBV27 with TRBJ2-7; 12 bases map to TRBD2. The CDR3 sequence is 16 residues long. V shed 6 bases, J shed 3 bases, and the junction held 9 bases outside the gene matches. Per germline, CDR1 MNHEY and CDR2 SMNVEV (reference sequence). CDR3 DNA sequence: TGTGCCAGCAGGACCCCGACTAGCGGGAGTTTCTACGAGCAGTACTTC. This translates into CASRTPTSGSFYEQYF.

The chain couples TRBV28 to TRBJ2-1; maybe TRBD1 (5 bases). Germline assignment: CDR1 MDHEN and CDR2 SYDVKM. V dropped 3 bases and J dropped 7 bases, with 13 bases sitting between them. This CDR3 spans 14 amino acids. The CDR3 here is CASSFIRDRNEQFF. The CDR3, as DNA: TGTGCCAGCAGTTTCATCAGGGATCGGAATGAGCAGTTCTTC.

The J gene is TRBJ2-7, the V gene TRBV6-5; TRBD2 matches 8 bases. Trimming cost V 6 bases and J 0 bases; bases outside gene matches: 4. The CDR3 is 14 residues long. Germline loops: CDR1 MNHEY, CDR2 SVGAGI. CDR3 coding DNA: TGTGCCAGCAGAGGGCGGGGGGCCTCCTACGAGCAGTACTTC. This codes for CASRGRGASYEQYF.

The V and J genes are TRBV27 and TRBJ2-5, with TRBD2 as a possible D gene (5 bases). V lost 3 bases, J lost 5 bases, and 10 bases lay in between. CDR1 and CDR2 (germline): MNHEY, SMNVEV (reference sequence). The CDR3 has 13 residues. The CDR3 spells CASSFSVGETQYF. The CDR3 DNA is TGTGCCAGCAGTTTTAGCGTGGGCGAGACCCAGTACTTC.

This clone was seen just once. CDR3 sequence reads: CASSIVRGRLNEQYF. The DNA for the CDR3 is TGTGCCAGTAGTATAGTAAGGGGGAGACTCAACGAGCAGTACTTC. The chain uses TRBV19 and TRBJ2-7; maybe TRBD1 (6 bases). CDR1 LNHDA and CDR2 SQIVND come from the germline V gene (reference sequence). This CDR3 has 15 amino acids. Trimming removed 1 base from V and 5 bases from J, with 15 bases in between.

As concerns this clone: It is unclear where the CDR3 begins or ends on the DNA, so no DNA is shown, and the CDR3 is as TCRdb lists it. This sequence joins TRBV11-2 and TRBJ1-2; the table's D call of TRBD1 was not tested on the DNA. The CDR3 contains 14 residues when both ends are counted. Germline V gene sequence: CDR1 SGHAT, CDR2 FQNNGV. This chain's CDR3 is CASSLVGQGAFNTF.

The chain employs TRBV28 and TRBJ1-1; D not resolved. This CDR3 is built from 13 residues. Germline V gives CDR1 MDHEN, CDR2 SYDVKM. With 3 bases removed from V and 1 base from J, the gap between germline ends came to 6 bases. CDR3 DNA: TGTGCCAGCAGTTTCAGTGGGAACACTGAAGCTTTCTTT. It encodes CASSFSGNTEAFF.

V and J are TRBV6-5 and TRBJ2-7; D is unresolved. In germline, CDR1 is MNHEY, CDR2 SVGAGI. CDR3 length: 14 residues. V shed 6 bases and J shed 5 bases, with 17 bases lying between them. The CDR3 here is CASRETVDADEQYF. CDR3 coding DNA: TGTGCCAGCAGGGAGACGGTAGATGCCGACGAGCAGTACTTC.